This TCR beta chain was sequenced in a study of CD8+CD57+ T cells in acquired aplastic anemia. This clonotype has ten or more counts. V was trimmed by 1 base and J by 7 bases, leaving 11 bases between them. CDR3 length: 13 amino acids. The sequenced patients had an expansion of CD8+CD57+ cells seen by flow cytometry. TCR beta VDJ and CDR3 were profiled, and genomic DNA was the template. TCRdb re-analysed the reads in MiXCR, keeping a single row per CDR3 protein. The data contain about 180,000 distinct CDR3 sequences, approximately 48% of them seen just once; the ten biggest clones take up roughly 13%.

The chain recombines TRBV12-3 or TRBV12-4 with TRBJ2-7; D is ambiguous. What was sequenced was sorted CD4+, CD8+, or CD8+CD57+ T cells (not recorded which) from PBMCs. The source of this sequence is a human donor with aplastic anemia. CDR3 coding DNA: TGTGCCAGCAGTTTAGTCCGGACGGCGGAGCAGTACTTC. Its protein is CASSLVRTAEQYF.